Listed below are T cell receptor beta chains from one sample, sequenced in a study of T cells after yellow fever vaccination. TCRdb reprocessed the 5' RACE reads via MiXCR and lists one record per CDR3 protein. The sample carries some 550,000 distinct CDR3 sequences, roughly 21% recorded once. Sequencing was performed on PBMCs, taken 15 days after the yellow fever booster vaccination. The receptors were gathered from a young man who received the YFV17D yellow fever vaccine. The CDR3 runs from the conserved cysteine through the conserved F or W. The D gene is left open where the match is weak. For some rows the clone size is stated as once, few or many, or as a class when expanded; others skip it.

TRBV7-2	TRBJ2-7	many	TRBD1	TGTGCCAGCAGCCTGGGACAGGGGGTGCCCTACGAGCAGTACTTC	CASSLGQGVPYEQYF
TRBV2	TRBJ2-7	once	TRBD2	TGTGCCGGCAGTCTTAGCGGGATCTCCTACGAGCAGTACTTC	CAGSLSGISYEQYF
TRBV19	TRBJ2-3	.	TRBD1	TGTGCCAGTAGTCTTATGACAGGGAGCACAGATACGCAGTATTTT	CASSLMTGSTDTQYF
TRBV7-2	TRBJ1-6	.	TRBD1	TGTGCCAGCAGATTCGACAGGGGAGATTCACCCCTCCACTTT	CASRFDRGDSPLHF
TRBV5-1	TRBJ2-7	few	.	TGCGCCAGCAGCTTGGCGGGCCTTACCTACGAGCAGTACTTC	CASSLAGLTYEQYF
TRBV11-2	TRBJ2-1	.	.	TGTGCCAGCAGCTACTTTCGGGTGGGTTGGGAGAAGTGGCCCTACAATGAGCAGTTCTTC	CASSYFRVGWEKWPYNEQFF
TRBV5-1	TRBJ1-2	.	.	TGCGCCAGCAGAATGGACAGCAACTATGGCTACACCTTC	CASRMDSNYGYTF
TRBV11-2	TRBJ2-3	few	.	TGTGCCAGCAGCTTCGGGGTAGCTCCTAGCACAGATACGCAGTATTTT	CASSFGVAPSTDTQYF
TRBV15	TRBJ2-5	.	.	TGTGCCACCAGCAGAGACAGGGGGACTATAGAGACCCAGTACTTC	CATSRDRGTIETQYF
TRBV6-2/TRBV6-3	TRBJ2-5	few	.	TGTGCCAGCAGTAACACTCGGGACCTAACCCCTCGGGCCCAGTACTTC	CASSNTRDLTPRAQYF
TRBV6-8	TRBJ2-1	few	TRBD2	TGTGCCAGCACCCCCTTACTAGCGGGAGACCACAATGAGCAGTTCTTC	CASTPLLAGDHNEQFF
TRBV7-8	TRBJ1-4	once	.	TGTGCCAGCAGCTTAGGGGACATTAATGAAAAACTGTTTTTT	CASSLGDINEKLFF
TRBV6-5	TRBJ2-1	.	TRBD2	TGTGCCAGCAGTTACACGGGACTAGTGGGTTCCTACAATGAGCAGTTCTTC	CASSYTGLVGSYNEQFF
TRBV4-3	TRBJ2-2	.	TRBD2	TGCGCCAGCAGCCAACCAAGCGGGAGATTTTCCGGGGAGCTGTTTTTT	CASSQPSGRFSGELFF
TRBV20-1	TRBJ2-7	many	TRBD2	TGCAGTGCTAGAGATCCCGGGACTAGCGGGAGCTACGAGCAGTACTTC	CSARDPGTSGSYEQYF
TRBV9	TRBJ2-7	.	.	TGTGCCAGCAGCGTAGCTTTAGGACGTAGGCAGTACTTC	CASSVALGRRQYF
TRBV2	TRBJ2-1	few	.	TGTGCCAGCAATGATATAGTCTCCTACAATGAGCAGTTCTTC	CASNDIVSYNEQFF
TRBV6-5	TRBJ2-3	.	TRBD2	TGTGCCAGCAGTTACTCGGGAGGGCACCTGTATTTT	CASSYSGGHLYF
TRBV5-1	TRBJ2-4	few	TRBD2	TGCGCCAGCAGCTCCAGACTAGCGGGAGGCCCGCCAAACATTCAGTACTTC	CASSSRLAGGPPNIQYF
TRBV7-2	TRBJ2-1	.	TRBD2	TGTGCCAGCAGCTATCCGAGGACTAGCGGGAGGGCCTATGGCTCCTACAATGAGCAGTTCTTC	CASSYPRTSGRAYGSYNEQFF
TRBV20-1	TRBJ2-2	.	TRBD1	TGCAGTGCTCAGGGAAGCAGGACAGGGTTCACCGGGGAGCTGTTTTTT	CSAQGSRTGFTGELFF
TRBV4-1	TRBJ2-1	.	TRBD2	TGCGCCAGCAGCCAAGATAGATACCGGGGGGATGAGCAGTTCTTC	CASSQDRYRGDEQFF
TRBV10-2	TRBJ2-1	many	TRBD2	TGCGCCAGCAGTTCGACTAGCCCCGAGTACAATGAGCAGTTCTTC	CASSSTSPEYNEQFF
TRBV5-4	TRBJ2-2	few	.	TGTGCCAGCAGCTCGGTACAAGACACCGGGGAGCTGTTTTTT	CASSSVQDTGELFF
TRBV15	TRBJ2-3	few	TRBD1	TGTGCCACCAGCAGGCTAGGGACAGGGGGCCCGGCAGATACGCAGTATTTT	CATSRLGTGGPADTQYF
TRBV29-1	TRBJ2-5	.	.	TGCAGCGGCGGAGGGACGGGAACAGGGGAGACCCAGTACTTC	CSGGGTGTGETQYF
TRBV3-1	TRBJ2-1	.	TRBD2	TGTGCCAGCAGTCAACAGCGGGAGGACTACAATGAGCAGTTCTTC	CASSQQREDYNEQFF
TRBV5-1	TRBJ2-7	.	TRBD2	TGCGCCAGCAGCTTGGCGGCGGGAGCGCCCTACGAGCAGTACTTC	CASSLAAGAPYEQYF
TRBV5-4	TRBJ2-1	.	TRBD2	TGTGCCAGCAGCTTGGGGGGGACTAGCGATTCCAATGAGCAGTTCTTC	CASSLGGTSDSNEQFF
TRBV20-1	TRBJ2-3	.	TRBD2	TGCAGTGCTCCCGTAGGGGCGGGAGTGACAGATACGCAGTATTTT	CSAPVGAGVTDTQYF
TRBV5-1	TRBJ2-1	few	TRBD2	TGCGCCAGCAGCTTCTCGGGGGGAGTCGGCAATGAGCAGTTCTTC	CASSFSGGVGNEQFF
TRBV20-1	TRBJ2-1	once	TRBD2	TGCAGTCACACTAGCGGCTCCTACAATGAGCAGTTCTTC	CSHTSGSYNEQFF
TRBV12-3/TRBV12-4	TRBJ2-2	.	.	TGTGCCAGCAGGATCTTTACCGGGGAGCTGTTTTTT	CASRIFTGELFF
TRBV10-3	TRBJ1-4	.	.	TGTGCCATCAGTGAGTCCAGGGTAACTAATGAAAAACTGTTTTTT	CAISESRVTNEKLFF
TRBV7-2	TRBJ2-1	few	.	TGTGCCAGCAGGCCGCGTGGGAACTGGCAGGGGGGGCAGTTCTTC	CASRPRGNWQGGQFF
TRBV5-1	TRBJ2-6	.	TRBD1	TGCGCCAGCAGCTTGGATGTAACAGGGGATCGAACTTTC	CASSLDVTGDRTF
TRBV5-4	TRBJ1-3	.	.	TGTGCCAGCAGCTTGGAGATGGGCGCTGGAAACACCATATATTTT	CASSLEMGAGNTIYF
TRBV29-1	TRBJ2-3	many	.	TGCAGCGTTGCTGGCAGGGCAACAGATACGCAGTATTTT	CSVAGRATDTQYF
TRBV12-3/TRBV12-4	TRBJ2-7	.	TRBD1	TGTGCCAGCAGACAGGGGGACTCCTACGAGCAGTACTTC	CASRQGDSYEQYF
TRBV6-5	TRBJ2-2	.	.	TGTGCCAGCAGTTACGTAGGGAGCGAGCTGTTTTTT	CASSYVGSELFF
TRBV20-1	TRBJ2-1	.	.	TGCAGTGCTAAAGACGATGAGCAGTTCTTC	CSAKDDEQFF
TRBV20-1	TRBJ2-7	few	TRBD1	TGCAGTGCGAAGGCGGACAGGGACTACGAGCAGTACTTC	CSAKADRDYEQYF
TRBV7-8	TRBJ1-5	.	TRBD1	TGTGCCAGCAGCTCGTACAGGGGCCCCAATCAGCCCCAGCATTTT	CASSSYRGPNQPQHF
TRBV6-1	TRBJ2-1	.	.	TGTGCCAGCATGGGTCTGGACAATGAGCAGTTCTTC	CASMGLDNEQFF
TRBV7-8	TRBJ2-5	few	TRBD2	TGTGCCAGCAGCTTAGGGTGGCGGGAGTTCCGAGAGACCCAGTACTTC	CASSLGWREFRETQYF
TRBV20-1	TRBJ2-7	many	TRBD2	TGCAGTGCCTCGGGGGGGATCCTCTCCTACGAGCAGTACTTC	CSASGGILSYEQYF
TRBV18	TRBJ2-1	.	TRBD1	TGTGCCAGCTCACCACCGACAGGGATTAGAGACAATGAGCAGTTCTTC	CASSPPTGIRDNEQFF
TRBV7-8	TRBJ2-4	.	TRBD2	TGTGCCAGCAGCTTACTTCTAGCGGGAGGAACAGTAGCCAAAAACATTCAGTACTTC	CASSLLLAGGTVAKNIQYF
TRBV11-2	TRBJ2-2	few	.	TGTGCCAGCAGCCCGCGACTAGTTCCCGGGGAGCTGTTTTTT	CASSPRLVPGELFF
TRBV7-8	TRBJ2-3	.	.	TGTGCCAGCAGCCCCACCGGACACCGGACAGATACGCAGTATTTT	CASSPTGHRTDTQYF
TRBV20-1	TRBJ1-2	few	TRBD1	TGCAGTGCTCAGTTTATAGGGGGCTTGAAAGGCTACACCTTC	CSAQFIGGLKGYTF
TRBV6-5	TRBJ2-7	few	TRBD1	TGTGCCAGCAGTACCCGAAGGACAGGGAACGAGCAGTACTTC	CASSTRRTGNEQYF
TRBV12-3/TRBV12-4	TRBJ2-3	.	.	TGTGCCAGCAGTGTTTCAGGAGATACGCAGTATTTT	CASSVSGDTQYF
TRBV18	TRBJ2-1	few	TRBD2	TGTGCCAGCTCACCACCTAGCGGGAGTATCAACTCCTACAATGAGCAGTTCTTC	CASSPPSGSINSYNEQFF
TRBV4-2	TRBJ2-5	few	.	TGTGCCAGCAGACGACAACCGGGACGCCGACCGGAAGAGACCCAGTACTTC	CASRRQPGRRPEETQYF
TRBV6-5	TRBJ2-3	.	TRBD1	TGTGCCAGCAGTTATTGCGAGTGGGACAGCTGCACAGATACGCAGTATTTT	CASSYCEWDSCTDTQYF
TRBV25-1	TRBJ2-1	.	.	TGTGCCAGCAGTGACCAGGCCAGCTCCTACAATGAGCAGTTCTTC	CASSDQASSYNEQFF
TRBV30	TRBJ2-5	.	.	TGTGCCTGGAGAGCCCCCGGGGTGCAAGAGACCCAGTACTTC	CAWRAPGVQETQYF
TRBV4-1	TRBJ2-7	few	.	TGCGCCAGCAGCCAAACACAGAGGACACTGATGTACGAGCAGTACTTC	CASSQTQRTLMYEQYF